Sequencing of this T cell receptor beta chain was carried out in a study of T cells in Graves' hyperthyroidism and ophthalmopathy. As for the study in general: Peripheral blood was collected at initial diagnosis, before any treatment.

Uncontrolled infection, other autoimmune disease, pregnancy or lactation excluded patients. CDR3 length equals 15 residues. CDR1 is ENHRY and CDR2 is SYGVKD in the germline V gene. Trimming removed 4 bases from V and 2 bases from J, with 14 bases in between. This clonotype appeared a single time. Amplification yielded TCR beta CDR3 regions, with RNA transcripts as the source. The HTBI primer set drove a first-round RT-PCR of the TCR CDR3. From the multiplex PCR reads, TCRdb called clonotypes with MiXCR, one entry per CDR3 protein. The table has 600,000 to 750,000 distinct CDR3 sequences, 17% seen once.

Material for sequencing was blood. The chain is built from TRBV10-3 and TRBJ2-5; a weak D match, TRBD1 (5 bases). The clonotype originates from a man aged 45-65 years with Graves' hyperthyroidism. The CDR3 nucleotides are TGTGCCATCAGTGCCAGCAGGGCGTTACAAGAGACCCAGTACTTC. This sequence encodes CAISASRALQETQYF.